This T cell receptor (beta chain) was retrieved from a study of blood T cell repertoires in COVID-19. Study in general: Acute and convalescent COVID-19 samples came from the United States, Italy and Spain. Sample material is recorded as cDNA or gDNA derived from T cells, B-cell-depleted T cells, or PBMCs.

Grouping used clinical history reported by participants in a survey and questionnaire. Authors' data handling: Estimation of nucleated cell counts relied on the amplification of reference gene primers. The protocol was immunoSEQ multiplex PCR, while the TCRdb copy is restricted to in-frame clones and leaves out a portion. V and J calls and clone size are copied from that table; D and trimming were computed from the DNA. Counted here are over 250,000 clones, more than 75% occurring once; the ten biggest clones make up 2% to 2.5%. CDR3 length: 15 amino acids. From germline, CDR1 is SNHLY and CDR2 FYNNEI. V gave up 1 base and J gave up 2 bases, with 10 bases separating them.

This receptor was identified in a woman aged 55 to 70 in a cohort exposed to, infected with or recovered from COVID-19 (not recorded which). V and J are TRBV2 and TRBJ2-3; possibly TRBD2 for D (5 bases). The sequencing sample was made of PBMCs or T cells enriched from blood (not recorded which). The CDR3 sequence: CASSEVRLYTDTQYF. The CDR3 DNA reads TGTGCCAGCAGTGAAGTGAGACTATACACAGATACGCAGTATTTT. Looking up the rest from reference TRBV2 and TRBJ2-3 gives the full variable domain: EPEVTQTPSHQVTQMGQEVILRCVPISNHLYFYWYRQILGQKVEFLVSFYNNEISEKSEIFDDQFSVERPDGSNFTLKIRSTKLEDSAMYFCASSEVRLYTDTQYFGPGTRLTVL.